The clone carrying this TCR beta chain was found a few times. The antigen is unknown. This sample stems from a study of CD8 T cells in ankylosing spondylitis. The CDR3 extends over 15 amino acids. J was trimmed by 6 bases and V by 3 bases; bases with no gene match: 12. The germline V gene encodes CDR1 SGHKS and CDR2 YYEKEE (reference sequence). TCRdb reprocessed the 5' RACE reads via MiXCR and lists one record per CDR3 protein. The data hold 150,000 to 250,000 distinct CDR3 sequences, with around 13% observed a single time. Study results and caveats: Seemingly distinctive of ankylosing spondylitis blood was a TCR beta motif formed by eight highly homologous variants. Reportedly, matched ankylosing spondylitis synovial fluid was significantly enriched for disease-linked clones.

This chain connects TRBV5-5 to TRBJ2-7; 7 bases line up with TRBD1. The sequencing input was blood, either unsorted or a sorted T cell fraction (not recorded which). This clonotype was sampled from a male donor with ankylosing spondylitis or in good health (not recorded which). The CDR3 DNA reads TGTGCCAGCAGCTCTCCGTCAGGGGGACGGGCCGAGCAGTACTTC. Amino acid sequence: CASSSPSGGRAEQYF.